A single T cell receptor (beta chain) is shown here with its context. The antigen is undetermined. This CDR3 is also generated by other DNA sequences in the sample. The record originates from a study of cytomegalovirus exposure and HLA in healthy donors. Study findings and constraints: According to a later analysis, donors in an Asian-associated ancestry cluster reportedly had fewer N-insertions than the roughly 670-donor mean. CMV serostatus alone was available as immune exposure information.

The PCR made use of 60 Vbeta and 13 Jbeta primers. Sequencing was performed with immunoSEQ multiplex PCR; in TCRdb, only in-frame clones are kept and a portion is missing. The sample gives around 94,000 clones, approximately 66% of which show up once; under 4% is in the top ten. CDR1 is SGHTA, CDR2 FQGNSA, per germline. The V gene lost 1 base and the J gene lost 0 bases, with 7 bases spanning the gap. The CDR3 extends over 15 amino acids. The chain links TRBV7-2 to TRBJ2-1, with D possibly matching TRBD1 (5 bases). Sequencing used PBMCs. The origin of this receptor is a young man in good health and CMV-seronegative. The CDR3 DNA follows: TGTGCCAGCAGCTTAGGTACAGGCTCCTACAATGAGCAGTTCTTC. Translating it yields CASSLGTGSYNEQFF.